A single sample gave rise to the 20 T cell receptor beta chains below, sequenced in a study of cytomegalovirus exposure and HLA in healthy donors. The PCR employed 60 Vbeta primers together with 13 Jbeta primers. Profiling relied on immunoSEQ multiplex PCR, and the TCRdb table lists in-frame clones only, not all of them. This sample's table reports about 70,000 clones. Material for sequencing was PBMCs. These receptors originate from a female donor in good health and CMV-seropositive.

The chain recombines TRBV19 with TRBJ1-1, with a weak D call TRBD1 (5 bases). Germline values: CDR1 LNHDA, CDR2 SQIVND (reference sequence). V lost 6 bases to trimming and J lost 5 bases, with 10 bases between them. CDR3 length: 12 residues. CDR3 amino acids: CASRPPGTEAFF. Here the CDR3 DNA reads TGTGCCAGTAGGCCCCCAGGGACTGAAGCTTTCTTT.

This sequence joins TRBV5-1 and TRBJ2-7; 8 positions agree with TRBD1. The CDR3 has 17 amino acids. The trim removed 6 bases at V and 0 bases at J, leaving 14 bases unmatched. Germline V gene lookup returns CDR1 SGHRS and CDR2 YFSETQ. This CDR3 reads CASTLGPRDRSSYEQYF. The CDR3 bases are TGCGCCAGCACCCTGGGCCCCCGGGACAGGTCCTCCTACGAGCAGTACTTC.

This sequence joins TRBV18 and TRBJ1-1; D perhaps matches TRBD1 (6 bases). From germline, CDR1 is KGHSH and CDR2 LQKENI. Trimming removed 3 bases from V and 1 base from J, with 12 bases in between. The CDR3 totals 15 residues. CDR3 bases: TGTGCCAGCTCACCGGTGGGCAGGGGGAACACTGAAGCTTTCTTT. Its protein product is CASSPVGRGNTEAFF.

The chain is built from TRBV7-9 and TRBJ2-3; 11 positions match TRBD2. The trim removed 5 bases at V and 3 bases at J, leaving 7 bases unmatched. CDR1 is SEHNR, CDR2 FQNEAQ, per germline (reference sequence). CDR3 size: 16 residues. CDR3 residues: CASSGGLAVYTDTQYF. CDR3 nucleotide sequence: TGTGCCAGCAGCGGGGGACTAGCGGTCTATACAGATACGCAGTATTTT.

CDR3 region: CASSSKAGTEAFF. In nucleotides, the CDR3 is TGTGCCAGCAGCTCCAAGGCTGGGACAGAAGCTTTCTTT. V is TRBV7-2 and J is TRBJ1-1; TRBD1 is a possible D gene (6 bases). Germline CDR1 SGHTA, CDR2 FQGNSA. This CDR3 is built from 13 residues. V was clipped by 4 bases and J by 8 bases, with 14 bases between them.

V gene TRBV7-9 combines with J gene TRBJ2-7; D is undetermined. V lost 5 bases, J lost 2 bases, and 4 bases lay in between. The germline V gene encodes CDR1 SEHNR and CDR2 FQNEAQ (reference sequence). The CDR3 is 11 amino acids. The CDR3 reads CASSAAYEQYF. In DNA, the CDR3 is TGTGCCAGCAGCGCAGCCTACGAGCAGTACTTC. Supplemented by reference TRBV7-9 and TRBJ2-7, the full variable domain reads DTGVSQNPRHKITKRGQNVTFRCDPISEHNRLYWYRQTLGQGPEFLTYFQNEAQLEKSRLLSDRFSAERPKGSFSTLEIQRTEQGDSAMYLCASSAAYEQYFGPGTRLTVT.

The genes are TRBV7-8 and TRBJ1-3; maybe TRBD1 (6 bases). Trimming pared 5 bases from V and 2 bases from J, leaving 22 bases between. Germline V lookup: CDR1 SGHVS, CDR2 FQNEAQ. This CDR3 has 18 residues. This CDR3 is CASSRPSQQGGAGNTIYF. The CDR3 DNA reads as TGTGCCAGCAGCCGGCCTTCCCAACAGGGTGGAGCTGGAAACACCATATATTTT.

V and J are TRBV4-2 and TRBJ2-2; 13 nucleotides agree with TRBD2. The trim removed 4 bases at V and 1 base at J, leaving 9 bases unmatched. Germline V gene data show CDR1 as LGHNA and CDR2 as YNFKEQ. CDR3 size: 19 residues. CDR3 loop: CASSLGLAGEFLNTGELFF. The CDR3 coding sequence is TGTGCCAGCAGCCTTGGACTAGCGGGGGAGTTCCTGAACACCGGGGAGCTGTTTTTT.

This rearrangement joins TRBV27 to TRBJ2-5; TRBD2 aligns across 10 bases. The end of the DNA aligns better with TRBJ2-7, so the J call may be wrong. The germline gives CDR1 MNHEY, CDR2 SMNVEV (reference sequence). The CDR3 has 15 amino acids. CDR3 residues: CASSPTTSGDYEQYF. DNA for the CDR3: TGTGCCAGCAGTCCCACCACTAGCGGGGATTACGAGCAGTACTTC.

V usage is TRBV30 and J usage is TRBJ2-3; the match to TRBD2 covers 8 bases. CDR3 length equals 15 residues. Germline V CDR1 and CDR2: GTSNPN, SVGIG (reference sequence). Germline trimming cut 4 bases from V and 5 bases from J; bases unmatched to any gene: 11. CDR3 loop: CAWNLAGTFRDTQYF. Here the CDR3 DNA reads TGTGCCTGGAACTTAGCGGGGACTTTTCGAGATACGCAGTATTTT. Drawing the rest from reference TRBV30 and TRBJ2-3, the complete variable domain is SQTIHQWPATLVQPVGSPLSLECTVEGTSNPNLYWYRQAAGRGLQLLFYSVGIGQISSEVPQNLSASRPQDRQFILSSKKLLLSDSGFYLCAWNLAGTFRDTQYFGPGTRLTVL.

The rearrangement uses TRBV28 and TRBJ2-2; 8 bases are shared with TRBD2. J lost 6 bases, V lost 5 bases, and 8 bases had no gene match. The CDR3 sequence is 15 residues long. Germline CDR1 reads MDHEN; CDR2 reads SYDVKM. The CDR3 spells CASSPPTSVAGELFF. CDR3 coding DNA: TGTGCCAGCAGTCCTCCGACTAGCGTTGCCGGGGAGCTGTTTTTT. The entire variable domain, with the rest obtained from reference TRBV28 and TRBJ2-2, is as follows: DVKVTQSSRYLVKRTGEKVFLECVQDMDHENMFWYRQDPGLGLRLIYFSYDVKMKEKGDIPEGYSVSREKKERFSLILESASTNQTSMYLCASSPPTSVAGELFFGEGSRLTVL.

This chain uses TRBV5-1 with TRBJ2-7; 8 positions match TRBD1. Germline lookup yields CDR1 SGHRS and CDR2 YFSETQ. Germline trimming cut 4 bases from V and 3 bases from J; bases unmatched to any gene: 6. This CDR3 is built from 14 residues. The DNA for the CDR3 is TGCGCCAGCAGCATCAACACAGGGGGCTACGAGCAGTACTTC. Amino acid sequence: CASSINTGGYEQYF.

CDR3 loop: CSVALGAGYEQYF. The CDR3 region has the DNA TGCAGCGTCGCCCTCGGTGCGGGGTACGAGCAGTACTTC. This chain connects TRBV29-1 to TRBJ2-7; maybe TRBD2 (6 bases). CDR1 is SQVTM and CDR2 is ANQGSEA in the germline V gene. The CDR3 is 13 residues long. The V and J ends lost 6 bases and 4 bases respectively, with 16 bases between them.

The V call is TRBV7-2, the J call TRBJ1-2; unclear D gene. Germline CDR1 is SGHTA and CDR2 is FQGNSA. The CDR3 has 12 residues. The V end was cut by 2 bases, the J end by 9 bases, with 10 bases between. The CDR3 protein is CASSLIQERYTF. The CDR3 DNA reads TGTGCCAGCAGCTTAATCCAGGAACGCTACACCTTC.

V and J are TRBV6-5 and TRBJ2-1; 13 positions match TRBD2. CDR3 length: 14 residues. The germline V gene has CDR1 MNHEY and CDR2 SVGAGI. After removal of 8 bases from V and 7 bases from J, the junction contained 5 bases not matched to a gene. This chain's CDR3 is CASALAGGLNEQFF. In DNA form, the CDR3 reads TGTGCCAGCGCACTAGCGGGAGGGTTGAATGAGCAGTTCTTC.

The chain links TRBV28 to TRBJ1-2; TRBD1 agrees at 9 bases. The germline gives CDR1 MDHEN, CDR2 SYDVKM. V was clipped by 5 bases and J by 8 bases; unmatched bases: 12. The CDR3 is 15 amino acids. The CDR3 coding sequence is TGTGCCAGCAGTGATCAAACAGGGGGCCAGTGGGGCTACACCTTC. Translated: CASSDQTGGQWGYTF.

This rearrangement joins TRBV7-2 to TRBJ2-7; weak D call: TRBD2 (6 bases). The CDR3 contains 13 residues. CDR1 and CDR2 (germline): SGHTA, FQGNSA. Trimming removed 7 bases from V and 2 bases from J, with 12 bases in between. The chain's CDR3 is CASTPGVTYEQYF. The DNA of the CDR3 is TGTGCCAGCACCCCGGGGGTTACCTACGAGCAGTACTTC.

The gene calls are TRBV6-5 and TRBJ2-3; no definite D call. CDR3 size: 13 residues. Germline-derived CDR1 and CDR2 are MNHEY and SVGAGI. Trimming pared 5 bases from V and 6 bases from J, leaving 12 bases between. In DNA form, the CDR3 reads TGTGCCAGCAGTCCCTCCAGTATGGATACGCAGTATTTT. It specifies CASSPSSMDTQYF.

The CDR3 region has the DNA TGCGCCAGCAGTGTACAGGAGATCTCCTACGAGCAGTACTTC. This encodes CASSVQEISYEQYF. The chain has TRBV10-2 and TRBJ2-7; D may be TRBD1 (5 bases). From germline, CDR1 is WSHSY and CDR2 SAAADI. The CDR3 has 14 amino acids. Trimming removed 4 bases at V and 0 bases at J, with 10 bases between.

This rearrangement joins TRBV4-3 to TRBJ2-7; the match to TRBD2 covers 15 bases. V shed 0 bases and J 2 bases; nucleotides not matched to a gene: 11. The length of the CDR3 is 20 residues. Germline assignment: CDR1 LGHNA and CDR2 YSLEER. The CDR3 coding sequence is TGCGCCAGCAGCCAAGATACCGCTCGGACTAGCGGGGGGGGTGCCTACGAGCAGTACTTC. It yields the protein CASSQDTARTSGGGAYEQYF.